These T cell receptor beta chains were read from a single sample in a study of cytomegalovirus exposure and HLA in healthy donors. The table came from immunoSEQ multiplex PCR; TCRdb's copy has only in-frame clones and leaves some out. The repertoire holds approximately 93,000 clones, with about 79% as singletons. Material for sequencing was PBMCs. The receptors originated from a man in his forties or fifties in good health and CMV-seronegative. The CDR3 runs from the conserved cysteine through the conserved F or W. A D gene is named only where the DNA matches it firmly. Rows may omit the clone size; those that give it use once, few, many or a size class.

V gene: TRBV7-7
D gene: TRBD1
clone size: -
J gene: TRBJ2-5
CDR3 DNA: TGTGCTAGCAGCTCCGGGACAGGGGGCTTGGAGACCCAGTACTTC
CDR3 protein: CASSSGTGGLETQYF

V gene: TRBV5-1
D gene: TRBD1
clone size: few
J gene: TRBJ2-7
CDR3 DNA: TGCGCCAGCAGCCCAGGGGGGACAGGGGACATCTACGAGCAGTACTTC
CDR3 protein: CASSPGGTGDIYEQYF

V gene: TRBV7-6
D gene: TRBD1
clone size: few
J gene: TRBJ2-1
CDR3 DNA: TGTGCCAGCAGCTTAGCCTCGACAGGGACCTACAATGAGCAGTTCTTC
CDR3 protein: CASSLASTGTYNEQFF

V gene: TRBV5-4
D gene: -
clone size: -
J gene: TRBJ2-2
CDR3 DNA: TGTGCCAGCAGCTCAGGCGACATCGTGGTTGGGGAGCTGTTTTTT
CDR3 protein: CASSSGDIVVGELFF

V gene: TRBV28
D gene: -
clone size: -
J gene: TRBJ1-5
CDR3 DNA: TGTGCCAGCAGTTTGCCGGACAGCCCGCTACTCCAGCATTTT
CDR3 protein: CASSLPDSPLLQHF

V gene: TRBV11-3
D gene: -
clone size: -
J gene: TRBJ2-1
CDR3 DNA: TGTGCCAGCAGCTTAGGAGCTAGCCTCTACAATGAGCAGTTCTTC
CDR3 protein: CASSLGASLYNEQFF

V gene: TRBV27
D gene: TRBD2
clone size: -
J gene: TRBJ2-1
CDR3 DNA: TGTGCCAGCAGTCCCCAGGCTAGCGGGACAAGCTCCTACAATGAGCAGTTCTTC
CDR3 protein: CASSPQASGTSSYNEQFF

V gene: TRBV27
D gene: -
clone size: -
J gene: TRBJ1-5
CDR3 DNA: TGTGCCAGCAGTTTATGGGGAGGGAATAGCAATCAGCCCCAGCATTTT
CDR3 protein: CASSLWGGNSNQPQHF

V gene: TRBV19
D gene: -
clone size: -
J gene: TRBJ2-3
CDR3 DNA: TGTGCCAGTAGTATCGAGGAGAACACGGGCACAGATACGCAGTATTTT
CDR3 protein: CASSIEENTGTDTQYF

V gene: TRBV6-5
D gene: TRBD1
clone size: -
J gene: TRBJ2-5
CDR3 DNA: TGTGCCAGCAGTTACGGACAGGGCCAAGAGACCCAGTACTTC
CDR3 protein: CASSYGQGQETQYF

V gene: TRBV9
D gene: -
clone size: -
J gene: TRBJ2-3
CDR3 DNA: TGTGCCAGCAGCGTTAGGGGTGGCACAGATACGCAGTATTTT
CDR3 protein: CASSVRGGTDTQYF

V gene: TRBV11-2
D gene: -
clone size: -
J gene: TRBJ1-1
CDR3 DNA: TGTGCCAGCAGCGTAGACCACCCGGAGGTGAACACTGAAGCTTTCTTT
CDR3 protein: CASSVDHPEVNTEAFF

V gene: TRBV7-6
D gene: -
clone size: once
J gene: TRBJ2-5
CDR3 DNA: TGTGCCAGCAGCCTCTCGGGATTCAAGACCCAGTACTTC
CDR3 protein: CASSLSGFKTQYF

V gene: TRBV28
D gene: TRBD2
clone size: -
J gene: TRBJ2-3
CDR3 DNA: TGTGCCACCGCCCCAGGACTAGCGGGCACAGATACGCAGTATTTT
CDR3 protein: CATAPGLAGTDTQYF

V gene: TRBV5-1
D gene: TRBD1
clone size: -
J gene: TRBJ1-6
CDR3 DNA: TGCGCCAGCACCCTGGCGGGACAGGGTAATTCACCCCTCCACTTT
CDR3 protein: CASTLAGQGNSPLHF

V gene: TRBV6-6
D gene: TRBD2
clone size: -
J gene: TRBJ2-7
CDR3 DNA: TGTGCCAGCGGCTGGGGAGCTAGCGGGAACTACGAGCAGTACTTC
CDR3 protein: CASGWGASGNYEQYF

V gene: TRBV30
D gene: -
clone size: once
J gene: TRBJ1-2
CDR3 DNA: TGTGCCTGGGGGCCTGGCGGGGGGCAACCCTATGGCTACACCTTC
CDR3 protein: CAWGPGGGQPYGYTF

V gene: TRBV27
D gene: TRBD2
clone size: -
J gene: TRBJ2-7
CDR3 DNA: TGTGCCAGCAGTCCTAGGCCGGGGCTAGCGGGGAGCAACGAGCAGTACTTC
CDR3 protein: CASSPRPGLAGSNEQYF

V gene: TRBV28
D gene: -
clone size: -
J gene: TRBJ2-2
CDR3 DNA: TGTGCCAGCAGTCTGCCGACGGGAAACACCGGGGAGCTGTTTTTT
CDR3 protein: CASSLPTGNTGELFF

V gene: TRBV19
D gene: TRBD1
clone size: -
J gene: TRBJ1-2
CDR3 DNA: TGTGCCAGTAGTACTGTTACAGGGGGTTACGGCTACACCTTC
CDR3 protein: CASSTVTGGYGYTF

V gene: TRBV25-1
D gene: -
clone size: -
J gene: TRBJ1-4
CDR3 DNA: TGTGCCAGCAGGGACAGCCCCCCGGAAAAACTGTTTTTT
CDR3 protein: CASRDSPPEKLFF

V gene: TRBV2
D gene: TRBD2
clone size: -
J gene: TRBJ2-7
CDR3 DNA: TGTGCCAGCAGTGAGGGCGGGAGGCCCTACGAGCAGTACTTC
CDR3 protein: CASSEGGRPYEQYF

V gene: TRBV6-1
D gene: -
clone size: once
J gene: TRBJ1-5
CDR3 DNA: TGTGCCAGCAGTGGAAGGGACAATCCCGTTAGCAATCAGCCCCAGCATTTT
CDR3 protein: CASSGRDNPVSNQPQHF

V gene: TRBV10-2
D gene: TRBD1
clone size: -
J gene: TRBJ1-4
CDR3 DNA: TGCGCCAGCAGAGCTATGGGGGGACAGAGCGAAAAACTGTTTTTT
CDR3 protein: CASRAMGGQSEKLFF

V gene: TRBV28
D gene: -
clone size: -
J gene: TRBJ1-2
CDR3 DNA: TGTGCCAGCAGTTTATCGGGGAGTCGGGTCTTGTTC
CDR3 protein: CASSLSGSRVLF